This T cell receptor beta chain was found in a study of cytomegalovirus exposure and HLA in healthy donors. About this clone: Its specificity is unknown.

Trimming cost V 1 base and J 5 bases; bases outside gene matches: 9. Germline CDR1 SGHRS, CDR2 YFSETQ. The CDR3 runs 16 residues. The PCR employed 60 Vbeta primers together with 13 Jbeta primers. Here immunoSEQ multiplex PCR was the method, and the copy in TCRdb shows in-frame clones only, minus some. Seen here are 50,000 to 65,000 clones, 72% observed once, and the top ten hold approximately 20%. Broader study findings: Later on, a genetic analysis was performed. It linked a missense variant in DCLRE1C with V- and J-gene trimming of TCR beta.

The genes are TRBV5-1 and TRBJ1-5; 7 bases align to TRBD1. This clonotype was obtained from a woman aged 45 to 65 in good health and CMV-seropositive. Material: PBMCs. CDR3 DNA sequence: TGCGCCAGCAGCTTGTACGGGAGTCAGGGGGATCAGCCCCAGCATTTT. Protein product: CASSLYGSQGDQPQHF.